Shown below are 32 T cell receptor beta chains from a single sample sequenced in a study of cytomegalovirus exposure and HLA in healthy donors (dated by TCRdb to the late 2010s). The method behind the library was the immunoSEQ multiplex PCR assay. The multiplex PCR relied on a mix of 60 forward primers for TCR Vbeta segments and 13 reverse primers for TCR Jbeta segments. TCRdb obtained this table from immuneACCESS and retained in-frame rearrangements with V and J assigned. These tables miss some clones; where compared with another copy, unresolved V genes account for less than half of the shortfall, and the remainder is unexplained. The table for this sample lists some 120,000 clones; 8.5% to 10% of them were counted only once. Jointly, the top ten make up about 3% of the sample. The sequenced material came from PBMCs. Source of these receptors: a man aged 30 to 45 in good health and CMV-seronegative.

This clone showed up just a few times. The V gene is TRBV2, the J gene TRBJ1-1; the match to TRBD1 covers 8 bases. After removal of 3 bases from V and 4 bases from J, the junction contained 4 bases not matched to a gene. CDR1 and CDR2 (germline): SNHLY, FYNNEI. This CDR3 has 14 amino acids. CDR3 sequence (DNA): TGTGCCAGCAGTGACAGGGGGCTGGGCACTGAAGCTTTCTTT. Amino acid sequence: CASSDRGLGTEAFF.

The chain carries TRBV10-1 and TRBJ1-1; D perhaps matches TRBD1 (6 bases). CDR3 size: 13 residues. Per germline, CDR1 WNHNN and CDR2 SYGVQD (reference sequence). V was clipped by 6 bases and J by 7 bases, with 15 bases between them. CDR3 nucleotides: TGCGCCAGCAGGCCGGGGGGCACCGATGAAGCTTTCTTT. Encoded protein: CASRPGGTDEAFF.

The rearrangement uses TRBV5-6 and TRBJ1-4; TRBD1 agrees at 9 bases. CDR1 SGHDT and CDR2 YYEEEE come from the germline V gene. This CDR3 has 17 amino acids. The trim removed 2 bases at V and 3 bases at J, leaving 8 bases unmatched. The CDR3 coding sequence is TGTGCCAGCAGCTTTAGAGACAGGGGGTCGGCTAATGAAAAACTGTTTTTT. Translated, it gives CASSFRDRGSANEKLFF.

This clone has only a few counts. CDR3 coding DNA: TGTGCCAGCAGTACACCGGGACAGGGGTCCGAGCAGTACTTC. It specifies CASSTPGQGSEQYF. The chain couples TRBV28 to TRBJ2-7, with 10 positions matching TRBD1. Germline CDR1 MDHEN, CDR2 SYDVKM. The CDR3 loop spans 14 amino acids. The junction had 7 bases not matched to a gene; V was cut back by 5 bases and J by 6 bases.

This clone was counted between two and nine times. The chain joins TRBV6-5 to TRBJ2-1; TRBD2 agrees at 9 bases. CDR3 size: 13 residues. Germline V gene lookup returns CDR1 MNHEY and CDR2 SVGAGI. V shed 7 bases and J 13 bases; nucleotides not matched to a gene: 11. CDR3 loop: CASTPGLAGRQFF. CDR3 DNA: TGTGCCAGCACCCCTGGGCTAGCGGGGCGTCAGTTCTTC.

This chain uses TRBV7-3 with TRBJ2-1; weak D call: TRBD1 (5 bases). The V and J ends lost 2 bases and 1 base respectively, with 9 bases between them. Per the germline V gene, CDR1 is SGHTA and CDR2 is FQGTGA. The CDR3 spans 15 residues. Here the CDR3 reads CASSLFAGSYNEQFF. The DNA for the CDR3 is TGTGCCAGCAGCTTATTTGCAGGGTCCTACAATGAGCAGTTCTTC. The full variable domain, rest sourced from reference TRBV7-3 and TRBJ2-1, is GAGVSQTPSNKVTEKGKYVELRCDPISGHTALYWYRQSLGQGPEFLIYFQGTGAADDSGLPNDRFFAVRPEGSVSTLKIQRTERGDSAVYLCASSLFAGSYNEQFFGPGTRLTVL.

The gene calls are TRBV4-3 and TRBJ2-7; D is undetermined. Trimming pared 0 bases from V and 5 bases from J, leaving 11 bases between. Germline V gene data show CDR1 as LGHNA and CDR2 as YSLEER. The CDR3 contains 14 residues. The CDR3 here is CASSQDGQQDEQYF. The CDR3 DNA follows: TGCGCCAGCAGCCAAGATGGGCAGCAGGACGAGCAGTACTTC.

The chain recombines TRBV11-2 with TRBJ2-7, with 9 bases fitting TRBD2. This CDR3 is built from 14 residues. Trimming at V came to 3 bases and at J to 2 bases, leaving 2 bases not matched to a gene. CDR1 SGHAT and CDR2 FQNNGV come from the germline V gene. The CDR3 here is CASSFSGGAYEQYF. DNA of the CDR3: TGTGCCAGCAGCTTTAGCGGGGGAGCCTACGAGCAGTACTTC.

V is TRBV28 and J is TRBJ2-5, with TRBD1 matching 9 bases. The CDR3 contains 13 residues. Trimming removed 7 bases from V and 2 bases from J; junction bases left unmatched: 2. Germline V gives CDR1 MDHEN, CDR2 SYDVKM. This CDR3 reads CASTDRGQETQYF. CDR3 nucleotides: TGTGCCAGCACGGACAGGGGACAAGAGACCCAGTACTTC.

The table lists this clone with a few counts. The chain is built from TRBV29-1 and TRBJ2-7, with D maybe TRBD1 (5 bases). This CDR3 is built from 13 residues. The V gene lost 6 bases and the J gene lost 3 bases, with 15 bases spanning the gap. The germline CDR1 and CDR2 sequences are SQVTM and ANQGSEA. The CDR3 coding sequence is TGCAGCGTGTTCTCCAGGGAACACTACGAGCAGTACTTC. Protein: CSVFSREHYEQYF.

The rearrangement joins TRBV7-2 to TRBJ1-1; 7 bases map to TRBD1. With V trimmed by 4 bases and J by 8 bases, 10 bases remained unmatched. The CDR3 loop spans 14 amino acids. CDR1 and CDR2 (germline): SGHTA, FQGNSA. In nucleotides, the CDR3 is TGTGCCAGCAGCTCTGGGGGGACAGTCGGAGAAGCTTTCTTT. Translated: CASSSGGTVGEAFF.

The CDR3 reads CASSQSGTEAFF. Here the CDR3 DNA reads TGTGCCAGCAGCCAGTCAGGGACTGAAGCTTTCTTT. The chain has TRBV6-5 and TRBJ1-1; TRBD1 is a possible D gene (5 bases). CDR3 length equals 12 residues. Germline V gene data show CDR1 as MNHEY and CDR2 as SVGAGI. Trimming cost V 6 bases and J 5 bases, with 10 bases left between them.

This clone was found a few times. The gene calls are TRBV29-1 and TRBJ2-2; maybe TRBD1 (5 bases). The CDR3 consists of 15 residues. The V gene lost 7 bases and the J gene lost 1 base, with 16 bases spanning the gap. Germline CDR1 and CDR2: SQVTM and ANQGSEA. The CDR3 DNA reads as TGCAGCGCCAACCTCGGACACCTGAACACCGGGGAGCTGTTTTTT. Protein sequence: CSANLGHLNTGELFF.

This clone was detected a few times. V is TRBV2 and J is TRBJ2-3, with TRBD2 matching over 7 bases. Germline assignment: CDR1 SNHLY and CDR2 FYNNEI. The junction had 14 bases not matched to a gene; V was cut back by 5 bases and J by 3 bases. The CDR3 is 17 residues long. For the CDR3, the DNA is TGTGCCAGCAGTCTAGCGGATATTACCAGAAAGACAGATACGCAGTATTTT. Its protein is CASSLADITRKTDTQYF.

The CDR3 reads CASSPGVGEGSHGYTF. CDR3 nucleotides: TGTGCCAGCAGCCCCGGAGTAGGAGAGGGATCGCATGGCTACACCTTC. The rearrangement uses TRBV7-9 and TRBJ1-2; D gene ambiguous. Germline lookup yields CDR1 SEHNR and CDR2 FQNEAQ (reference sequence). V shed 5 bases and J shed 6 bases, with 22 bases lying between them. There are 16 residues in the CDR3.

This clone was detected a few times. The CDR3 nucleotides are TGCGCCAGCAGCTTGGAAAAGGGGGCTGGCACTGAAGCTTTCTTT. It specifies CASSLEKGAGTEAFF. This chain uses TRBV5-1 with TRBJ1-1; 7 bases line up with TRBD1. Germline V gene sequence: CDR1 SGHRS, CDR2 YFSETQ. The length of the CDR3 is 15 residues. V lost 0 bases and J lost 4; bases outside the gene matches: 6. Full variable domain (rest looked up from reference TRBV5-1 and TRBJ1-1): KAGVTQTPRYLIKTRGQQVTLSCSPISGHRSVSWYQQTPGQGLQFLFEYFSETQRNKGNFPGRFSGRQFSNSRSEMNVSTLELGDSALYLCASSLEKGAGTEAFFGQGTRLTVV.

Only a few counts were recorded for this clone. The chain links TRBV15 to TRBJ1-5; D unresolved. This CDR3 is built from 15 residues. Germline CDR1 reads LNHNV; CDR2 reads YYDKDF (reference sequence). Trimming pared 0 bases from V and 2 bases from J, leaving 8 bases between. CDR3: CATSRDLVGNQPQHF. The CDR3 nucleotides read TGTGCCACCAGCAGAGATCTAGTGGGCAATCAGCCCCAGCATTTT. The whole variable domain, remainder taken from reference TRBV15 and TRBJ1-5, is DAMVIQNPRYQVTQFGKPVTLSCSQTLNHNVMYWYQQKSSQAPKLLFHYYDKDFNNEADTPDNFQSRRPNTSFCFLDIRSPGLGDTAMYLCATSRDLVGNQPQHFGDGTRLSIL.

This clone appeared a few times. For the CDR3, the DNA is TGTGCCAGCAGCTTAGCGGTGCAGTCCTACGAGCAGTACTTC. It encodes CASSLAVQSYEQYF. The genes are TRBV7-2 and TRBJ2-7, with D unclear. From germline, CDR1 is SGHTA and CDR2 FQGNSA. This CDR3 is 14 amino acids long. Deletions cut 0 bases from V and 1 base from J, with 7 bases between.

This clone was observed a few times. The genes are TRBV10-3 and TRBJ2-1, with 8 bases that match TRBD2. J lost 7 bases, V lost 0 bases, and 11 bases had no gene match. The CDR3 contains 17 residues. Germline assignment: CDR1 ENHRY and CDR2 SYGVKD. CDR3 in DNA: TGTGCCATCAGTGAGTCGTATCCCAGCGGGAGCAAAAATGAGCAGTTCTTC. Encoded protein: CAISESYPSGSKNEQFF.

The gene calls are TRBV5-6 and TRBJ2-7; TRBD1 matches at 10 bases. The V segment lost 3 bases and the J segment 3 bases; nucleotides outside the gene matches: 3. The CDR3 has 14 residues. Germline CDR1 SGHDT, CDR2 YYEEEE. The CDR3 loop reads CASSYGTGDYEQYF. In DNA form, the CDR3 reads TGTGCCAGCAGCTACGGGACAGGGGACTACGAGCAGTACTTC.

This clone occurred a few times. V usage is TRBV27 and J usage is TRBJ2-2, with 8 bases lining up with TRBD1. After removal of 6 bases from V and 5 bases from J, the junction contained 8 bases not matched to a gene. The CDR3 runs 15 residues. Germline V gives CDR1 MNHEY, CDR2 SMNVEV (reference sequence). In nucleotides, the CDR3 is TGTGCCAGCAGCCTCGGACAGGGTGGAACCGGGGAGCTGTTTTTT. Its protein is CASSLGQGGTGELFF.

The chain employs TRBV5-1 and TRBJ2-1; TRBD2 aligns across 7 bases. V dropped 4 bases and J dropped 8; count of bases not matched to a gene: 6. The CDR3 runs to 13 residues. Germline values: CDR1 SGHRS, CDR2 YFSETQ. CDR3 sequence reads: CASSPGGGDEQFF. The CDR3 bases are TGCGCCAGCAGCCCGGGGGGAGGCGATGAGCAGTTCTTC.

This clone appeared a few times. The chain joins TRBV6-6 to TRBJ1-1, with 8 bases that match TRBD1. This CDR3 is built from 15 residues. V was pared by 6 bases and J by 1 base, with 7 bases of the junction left unmatched. From germline, CDR1 is MNHNY and CDR2 SVGAGI (reference sequence). The CDR3 coding sequence is TGTGCCAGCAGGACGCAGGGGGCGCGGAACACTGAAGCTTTCTTT. This encodes CASRTQGARNTEAFF.

This clone was detected a few times. J is TRBJ2-7 and V is TRBV6-1; D is perhaps TRBD1 (6 bases). The CDR3 spans 12 residues. With 6 bases removed from V and 9 bases from J, the gap between germline ends came to 15 bases. From germline, CDR1 is MNHNS and CDR2 SASEGT. CDR3 protein: CASSSGTSGQYF. In DNA form, the CDR3 reads TGTGCCAGCAGCTCCGGGACAAGTGGGCAGTACTTC.

Concerning this clone itself: This same CDR3 is encoded by further DNA sequences in the sample. The chain links TRBV6-5 to TRBJ1-1; 9 bases are a match to TRBD1. This CDR3 has 15 amino acids. Germline V gene lookup returns CDR1 MNHEY and CDR2 SVGAGI. Trimming took 5 bases from V and 4 from J; bases not matched to a gene: 8. The CDR3 sequence is CASSLMTGGGTEAFF. As DNA, the CDR3 is TGTGCCAGCAGTCTTATGACAGGGGGTGGCACTGAAGCTTTCTTT.

J is TRBJ2-5 and V is TRBV7-8; 8 nucleotides agree with TRBD2. Germline loops: CDR1 SGHVS, CDR2 FQNEAQ. Germline trimming cut 5 bases from V and 5 bases from J; bases unmatched to any gene: 16. This CDR3 has 17 amino acids. CDR3 protein: CASSRGLIAGSRETQYF. CDR3 nucleotide sequence: TGTGCCAGCAGCCGGGGGTTAATAGCGGGGTCGAGGGAGACCCAGTACTTC.

The chain combines TRBV7-2 with TRBJ2-3; 10 bases are shared with TRBD1. CDR3 length: 14 amino acids. V dropped 3 bases and J dropped 5; count of bases not matched to a gene: 2. Per germline, CDR1 SGHTA and CDR2 FQGNSA. The DNA for the CDR3 is TGTGCCAGCAGCTTCGGACAGGGGGTAGATACGCAGTATTTT. It specifies CASSFGQGVDTQYF.

This CDR3 is CASRSETQYF. The DNA of the CDR3 is TGTGCCAGCAGATCGGAGACCCAGTACTTC. The rearrangement joins TRBV6-6 to TRBJ2-5, with D unresolved. V was trimmed by 6 bases and J by 5 bases, leaving 4 bases between them. CDR1 and CDR2 (germline): MNHNY, SVGAGI (reference sequence). CDR3 length: 10 residues.

The chain carries TRBV5-6 and TRBJ1-1, with a tentative D call TRBD1 (6 bases). This CDR3 has 14 residues. Germline V gene sequence: CDR1 SGHDT, CDR2 YYEEEE. The V end was cut by 4 bases, the J end by 5 bases, with 15 bases between. CDR3 amino acids: CASSLPFRGTEAFF. CDR3 sequence (DNA): TGTGCCAGCAGCCTGCCGTTTAGGGGGACTGAAGCTTTCTTT.

This clone was found a few times. The rearrangement uses TRBV19 and TRBJ2-5, with TRBD1 as a possible D gene (8 bases). Germline lookup yields CDR1 LNHDA and CDR2 SQIVND (reference sequence). The ends were cut back, 6 bases at V and 4 bases at J, with 15 bases in the middle. The CDR3 extends over 14 amino acids. CDR3 residues: CASRATGGVETQYF. CDR3 nucleotides: TGTGCCAGTAGGGCCACAGGGGGGGTAGAGACCCAGTACTTC. Combining the CDR3 with reference TRBV19 and TRBJ2-5 gives the whole variable domain DGGITQSPKYLFRKEGQNVTLSCEQNLNHDAMYWYRQDPGQGLRLIYYSQIVNDFQKGDIAEGYSVSREKKESFPLTVTSAQKNPTAFYLCASRATGGVETQYFGPGTRLLVL.

The rearrangement uses TRBV9 and TRBJ2-3; D not certain. The CDR3 extends over 15 amino acids. V lost 2 bases and J 2 bases, leaving 12 bases between the germline ends. Germline V gene sequence: CDR1 SGDLS, CDR2 YYNGEE. The CDR3 nucleotides read TGTGCCAGCAGCGTGCTAGGTGGAGTCACAGATACGCAGTATTTT. Encoded protein: CASSVLGGVTDTQYF.

In this sample, this clone turned up a few times. J is TRBJ1-2 and V is TRBV30; tentatively, D is TRBD1 (5 bases). The CDR3 contains 13 residues. Trimming removed 4 bases at V and 5 bases at J, with 14 bases between. Germline lookup yields CDR1 GTSNPN and CDR2 SVGIG (reference sequence). CDR3 sequence reads: CAWNGGEGYGYTF. The CDR3 bases are TGTGCCTGGAATGGGGGGGAGGGTTATGGCTACACCTTC.